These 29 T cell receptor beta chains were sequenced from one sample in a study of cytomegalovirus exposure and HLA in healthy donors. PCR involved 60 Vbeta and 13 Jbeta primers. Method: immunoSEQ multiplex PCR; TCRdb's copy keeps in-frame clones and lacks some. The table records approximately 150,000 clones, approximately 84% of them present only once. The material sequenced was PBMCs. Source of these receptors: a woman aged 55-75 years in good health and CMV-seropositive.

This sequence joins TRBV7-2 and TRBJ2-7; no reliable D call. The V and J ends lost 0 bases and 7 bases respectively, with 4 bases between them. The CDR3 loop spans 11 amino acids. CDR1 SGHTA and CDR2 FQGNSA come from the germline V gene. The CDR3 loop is CASSLAAEQYF. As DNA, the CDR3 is TGTGCCAGCAGCTTAGCGGCTGAGCAGTACTTC. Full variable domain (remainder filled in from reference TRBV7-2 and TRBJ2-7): GAGVSQSPSNKVTEKGKDVELRCDPISGHTALYWYRQSLGQGLEFLIYFQGNSAPDKSGLPSDRFSAERTGGSVSTLTIQRTQQEDSAVYLCASSLAAEQYFGPGTRLTVT.

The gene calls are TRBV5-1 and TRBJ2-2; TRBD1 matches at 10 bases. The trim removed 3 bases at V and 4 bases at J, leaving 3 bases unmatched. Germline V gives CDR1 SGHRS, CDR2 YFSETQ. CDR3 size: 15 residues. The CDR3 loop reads CASSSDRGSTGELFF. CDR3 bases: TGCGCCAGCAGCTCGGACAGGGGGAGCACCGGGGAGCTGTTTTTT.

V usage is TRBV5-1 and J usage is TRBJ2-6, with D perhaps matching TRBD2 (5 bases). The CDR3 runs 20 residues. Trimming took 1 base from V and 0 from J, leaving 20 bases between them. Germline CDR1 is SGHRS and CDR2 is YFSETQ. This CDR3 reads CASSLFGIGRTTSGANVLTF. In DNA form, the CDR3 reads TGCGCCAGCAGCTTGTTCGGGATAGGGCGTACTACCTCTGGGGCCAACGTCCTGACTTTC. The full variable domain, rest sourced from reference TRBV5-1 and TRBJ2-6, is KAGVTQTPRYLIKTRGQQVTLSCSPISGHRSVSWYQQTPGQGLQFLFEYFSETQRNKGNFPGRFSGRQFSNSRSEMNVSTLELGDSALYLCASSLFGIGRTTSGANVLTFGAGSRLTVL.

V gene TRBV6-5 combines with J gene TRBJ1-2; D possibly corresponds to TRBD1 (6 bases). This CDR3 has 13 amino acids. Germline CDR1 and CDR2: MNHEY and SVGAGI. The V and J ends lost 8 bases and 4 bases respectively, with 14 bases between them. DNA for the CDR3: TGTGCCAGCGGTAAAACAGGGTCCTATGGCTACACCTTC. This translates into CASGKTGSYGYTF.

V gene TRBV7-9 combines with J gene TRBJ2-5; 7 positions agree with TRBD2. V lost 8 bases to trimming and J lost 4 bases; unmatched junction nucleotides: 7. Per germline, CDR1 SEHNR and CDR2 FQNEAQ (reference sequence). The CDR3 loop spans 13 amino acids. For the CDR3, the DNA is TGTGCCAGCCGGTCCCTAGCGGCAGAGACCCAGTACTTC. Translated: CASRSLAAETQYF.

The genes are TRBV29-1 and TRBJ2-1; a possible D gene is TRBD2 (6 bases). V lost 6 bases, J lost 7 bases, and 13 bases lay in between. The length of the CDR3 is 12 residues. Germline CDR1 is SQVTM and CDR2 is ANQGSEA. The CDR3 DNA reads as TGCAGCGTAACGACTAGTTGGAATGAGCAGTTCTTC. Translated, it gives CSVTTSWNEQFF.

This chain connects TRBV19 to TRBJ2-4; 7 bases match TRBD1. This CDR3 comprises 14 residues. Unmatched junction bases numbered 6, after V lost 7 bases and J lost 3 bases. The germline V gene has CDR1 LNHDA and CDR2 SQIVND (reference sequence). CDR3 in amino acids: CASTPGTVKNIQYF. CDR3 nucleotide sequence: TGTGCCAGTACCCCAGGGACAGTCAAAAACATTCAGTACTTC.

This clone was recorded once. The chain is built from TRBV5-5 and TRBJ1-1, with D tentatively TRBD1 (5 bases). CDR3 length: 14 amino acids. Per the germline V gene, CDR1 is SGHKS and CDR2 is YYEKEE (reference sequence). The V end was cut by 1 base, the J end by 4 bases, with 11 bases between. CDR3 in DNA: TGTGCCAGCAGCTTGTCAGGGTCTCTCACTGAAGCTTTCTTT. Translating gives CASSLSGSLTEAFF.

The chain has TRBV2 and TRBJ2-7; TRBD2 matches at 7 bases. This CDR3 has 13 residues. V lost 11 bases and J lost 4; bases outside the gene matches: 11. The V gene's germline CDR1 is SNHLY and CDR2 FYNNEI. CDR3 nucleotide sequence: TGTGCCTGCCTGGAGGCTAGCGGATACGAGCAGTACTTC. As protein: CACLEASGYEQYF. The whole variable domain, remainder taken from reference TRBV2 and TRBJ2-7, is EPEVTQTPSHQVTQMGQEVILRCVPISNHLYFYWYRQILGQKVEFLVSFYNNEISEKSEIFDDQFSVERPDGSNFTLKIRSTKLEDSAMYFCACLEASGYEQYFGPGTRLTVT.

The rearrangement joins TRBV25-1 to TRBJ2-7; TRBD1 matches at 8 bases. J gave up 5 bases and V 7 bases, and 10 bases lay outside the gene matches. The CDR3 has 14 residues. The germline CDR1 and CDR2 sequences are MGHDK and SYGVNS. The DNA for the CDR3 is TGTGCCAGCAATCCCCGGACAGGGCCAAACGAGCAGTACTTC. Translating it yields CASNPRTGPNEQYF.

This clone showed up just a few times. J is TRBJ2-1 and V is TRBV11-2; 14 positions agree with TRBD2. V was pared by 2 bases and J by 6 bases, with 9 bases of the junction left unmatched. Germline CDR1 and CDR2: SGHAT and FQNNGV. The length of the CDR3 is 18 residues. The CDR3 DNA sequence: TGTGCCAGCAGCTTAAGACTAGCGGGAGGGTTGGGGGCCAATGAGCAGTTCTTC. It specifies CASSLRLAGGLGANEQFF. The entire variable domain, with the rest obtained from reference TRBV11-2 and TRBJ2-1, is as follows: EAGVAQSPRYKIIEKRQSVAFWCNPISGHATLYWYQQILGQGPKLLIQFQNNGVVDDSQLPKDRFSAERLKGVDSTLKIQPAKLEDSAVYLCASSLRLAGGLGANEQFFGPGTRLTVL.

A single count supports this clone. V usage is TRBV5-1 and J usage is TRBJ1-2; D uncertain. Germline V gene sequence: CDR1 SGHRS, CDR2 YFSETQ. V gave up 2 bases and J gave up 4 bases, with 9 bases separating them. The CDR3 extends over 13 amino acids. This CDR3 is CASSLGLSYGYTF. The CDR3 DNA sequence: TGCGCCAGCAGCTTAGGACTAAGCTATGGCTACACCTTC.

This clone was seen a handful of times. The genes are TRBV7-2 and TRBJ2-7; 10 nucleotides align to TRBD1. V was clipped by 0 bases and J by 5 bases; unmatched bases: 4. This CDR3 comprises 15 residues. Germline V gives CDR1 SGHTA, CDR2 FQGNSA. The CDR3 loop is CASSLAWGTGDEQYF. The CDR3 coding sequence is TGTGCCAGCAGCTTAGCGTGGGGGACAGGGGACGAGCAGTACTTC.

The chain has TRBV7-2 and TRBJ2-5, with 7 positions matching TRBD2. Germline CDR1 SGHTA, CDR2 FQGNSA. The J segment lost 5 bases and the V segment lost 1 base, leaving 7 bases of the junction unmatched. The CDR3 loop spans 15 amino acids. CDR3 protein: CASSLDGGSLETQYF. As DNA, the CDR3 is TGTGCCAGCAGCTTAGACGGCGGGAGCTTGGAGACCCAGTACTTC.

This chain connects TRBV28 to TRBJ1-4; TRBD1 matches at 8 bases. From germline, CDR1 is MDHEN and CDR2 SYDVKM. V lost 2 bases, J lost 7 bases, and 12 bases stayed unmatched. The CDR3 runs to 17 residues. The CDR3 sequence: CASSLMAGGKEGEKLFF. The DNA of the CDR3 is TGTGCCAGCAGTTTAATGGCAGGGGGCAAGGAGGGTGAAAAACTGTTTTTT.

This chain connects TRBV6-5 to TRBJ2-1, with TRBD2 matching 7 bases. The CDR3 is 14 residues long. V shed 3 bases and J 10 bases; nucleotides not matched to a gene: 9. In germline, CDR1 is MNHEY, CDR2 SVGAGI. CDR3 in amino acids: CASSYASGTVEQFF. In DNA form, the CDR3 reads TGTGCCAGCAGTTATGCCAGCGGGACGGTCGAGCAGTTCTTC.

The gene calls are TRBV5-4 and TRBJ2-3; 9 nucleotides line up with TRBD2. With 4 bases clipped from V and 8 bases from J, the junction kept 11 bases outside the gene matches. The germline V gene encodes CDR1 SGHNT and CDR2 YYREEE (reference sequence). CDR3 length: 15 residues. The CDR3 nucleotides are TGTGCCAGCAGCGAAGTTAGCGGGGGAAGCGCTACGCAGTATTTT. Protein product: CASSEVSGGSATQYF.

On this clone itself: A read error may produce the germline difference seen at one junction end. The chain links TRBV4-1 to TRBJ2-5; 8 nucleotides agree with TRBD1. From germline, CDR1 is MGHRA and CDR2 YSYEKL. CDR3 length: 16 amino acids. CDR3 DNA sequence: TGCGCCAGCAGCCAAGATGCCGGCAGGGGGCAAGGGACCCAGTACTTC. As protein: CASSQDAGRGQGTQYF.

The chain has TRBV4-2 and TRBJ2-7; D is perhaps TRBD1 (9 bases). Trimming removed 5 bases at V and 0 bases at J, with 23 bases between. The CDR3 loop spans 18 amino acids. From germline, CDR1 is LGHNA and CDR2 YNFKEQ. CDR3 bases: TGTGCCAGCAGCGCTCGATCGGCGGGGGGACAGGGCTCCTACGAGCAGTACTTC. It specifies CASSARSAGGQGSYEQYF.

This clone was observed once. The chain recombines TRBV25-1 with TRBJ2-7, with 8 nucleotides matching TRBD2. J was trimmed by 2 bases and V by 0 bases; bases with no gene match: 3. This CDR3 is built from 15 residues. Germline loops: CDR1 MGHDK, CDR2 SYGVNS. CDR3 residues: CASSEYGGRPYEQYF. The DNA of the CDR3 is TGTGCCAGCAGTGAATATGGCGGGAGGCCCTACGAGCAGTACTTC.

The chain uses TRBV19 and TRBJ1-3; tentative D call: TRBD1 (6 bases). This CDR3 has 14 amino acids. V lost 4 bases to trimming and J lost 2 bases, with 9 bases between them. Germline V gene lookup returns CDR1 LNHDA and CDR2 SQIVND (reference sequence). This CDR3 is CASSTGAAGNTIYF. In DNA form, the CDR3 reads TGTGCCAGTAGTACAGGGGCTGCTGGAAACACCATATATTTT.

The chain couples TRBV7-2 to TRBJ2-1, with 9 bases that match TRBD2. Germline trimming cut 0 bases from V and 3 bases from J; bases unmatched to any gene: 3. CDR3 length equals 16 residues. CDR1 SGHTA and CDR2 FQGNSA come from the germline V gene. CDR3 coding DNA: TGTGCCAGCAGCTTAGCGGCTAGCGGGATCTACAATGAGCAGTTCTTC. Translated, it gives CASSLAASGIYNEQFF.

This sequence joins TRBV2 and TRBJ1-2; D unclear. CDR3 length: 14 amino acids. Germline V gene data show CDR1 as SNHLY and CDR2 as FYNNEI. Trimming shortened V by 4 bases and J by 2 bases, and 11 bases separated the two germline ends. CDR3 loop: CASSGDQTNYGYTF. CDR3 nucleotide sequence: TGTGCCAGCAGTGGAGACCAGACAAACTATGGCTACACCTTC.

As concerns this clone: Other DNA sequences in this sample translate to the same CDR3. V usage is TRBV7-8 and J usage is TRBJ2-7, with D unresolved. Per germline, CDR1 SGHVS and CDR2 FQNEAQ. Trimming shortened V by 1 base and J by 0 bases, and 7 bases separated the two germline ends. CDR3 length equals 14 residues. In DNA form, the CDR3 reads TGTGCCAGCAGCTTAGTTGCAGGCTCCTACGAGCAGTACTTC. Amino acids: CASSLVAGSYEQYF.

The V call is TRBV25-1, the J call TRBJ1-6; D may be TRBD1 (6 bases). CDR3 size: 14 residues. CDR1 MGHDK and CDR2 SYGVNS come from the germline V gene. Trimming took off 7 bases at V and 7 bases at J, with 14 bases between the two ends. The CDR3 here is CASKSAGDNSPLHF. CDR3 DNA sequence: TGTGCCAGCAAGAGTGCAGGGGACAATTCACCCCTCCACTTT.

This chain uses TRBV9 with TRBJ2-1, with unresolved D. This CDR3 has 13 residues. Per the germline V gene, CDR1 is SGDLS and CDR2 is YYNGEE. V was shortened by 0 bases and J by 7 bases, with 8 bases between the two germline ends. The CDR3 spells CASSVDARNEQFF. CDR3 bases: TGTGCCAGCAGCGTAGACGCGCGTAATGAGCAGTTCTTC.

The chain's CDR3 is CASNVLGSGGYTF. As DNA, the CDR3 is TGTGCCAGCAATGTCTTGGGTTCAGGCGGCTACACCTTC. The chain carries TRBV6-1 and TRBJ1-2; unclear D gene. This CDR3 region has 13 residues. Trimming left V 7 bases short and J 8 bases short, with 17 bases between. Looked up from germline, CDR1 is MNHNS and CDR2 is SASEGT.

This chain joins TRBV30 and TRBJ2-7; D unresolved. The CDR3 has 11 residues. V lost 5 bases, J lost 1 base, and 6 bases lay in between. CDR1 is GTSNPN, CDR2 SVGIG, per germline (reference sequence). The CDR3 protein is CAWDKSYEQYF. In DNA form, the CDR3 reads TGTGCCTGGGACAAGTCCTACGAGCAGTACTTC.

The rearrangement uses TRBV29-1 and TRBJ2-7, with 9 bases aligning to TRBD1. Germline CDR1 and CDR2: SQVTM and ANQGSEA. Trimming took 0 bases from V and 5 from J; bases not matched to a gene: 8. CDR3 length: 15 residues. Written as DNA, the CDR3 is TGCAGCGTTGAAGATCCTGGACAGGGGTCCAACGAGCAGTACTTC. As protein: CSVEDPGQGSNEQYF.